This T cell receptor beta chain was observed in a study of blood T cell repertoires in COVID-19. Across the study: The origin of the acute and convalescent COVID-19 samples was the United States, Italy and Spain. The cDNA or gDNA used as material had been derived from T cells, B-cell-depleted T cells, or PBMCs.

In the authors' methods: Reference gene primers were amplified, and this amplification served to estimate nucleated cell counts. Assay used: immunoSEQ multiplex PCR; TCRdb lists only in-frame clones, some missing. That table is the source of V, J and clone size, and D and trimming were worked out from the DNA. The sample shows approximately 90,000 clones, approximately 80% of them seen only once. Sequenced material: peripheral blood. The receptor was derived from an elderly woman with active or convalescent COVID-19.

CDR3 nucleotides: TGTGCCAGCAGCTTATTAACTTCCTACGAGCAGTACTTC. Its protein is CASSLLTSYEQYF. The chain employs TRBV7-8 and TRBJ2-7; no clear D. Trimming took 2 bases from V and 1 from J, leaving 6 bases between them. The germline CDR1 and CDR2 sequences are SGHVS and FQNEAQ. The CDR3 loop spans 13 amino acids.